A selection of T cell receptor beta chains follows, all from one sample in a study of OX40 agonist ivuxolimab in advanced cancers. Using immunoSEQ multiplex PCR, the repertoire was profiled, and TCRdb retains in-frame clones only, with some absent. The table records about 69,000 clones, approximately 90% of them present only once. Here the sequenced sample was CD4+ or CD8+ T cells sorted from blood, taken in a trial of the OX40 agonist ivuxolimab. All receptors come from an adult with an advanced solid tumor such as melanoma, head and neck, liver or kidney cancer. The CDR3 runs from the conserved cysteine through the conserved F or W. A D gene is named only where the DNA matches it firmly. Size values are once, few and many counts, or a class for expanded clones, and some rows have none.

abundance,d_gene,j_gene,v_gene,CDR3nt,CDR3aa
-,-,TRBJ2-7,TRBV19,TGTGCCAGTTCCGGGGGGCACGGGTACGAGCAGTACTTC,CASSGGHGYEQYF
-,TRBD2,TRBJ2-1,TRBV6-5,TGTGCCAGCAGTCTTAGCGGGAGCTCCTACAATGAGCAGTTCTTC,CASSLSGSSYNEQFF
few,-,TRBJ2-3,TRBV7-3,TGTGCCAGCAGCTTAAAGGCAGCTGATACGCAGTATTTT,CASSLKAADTQYF
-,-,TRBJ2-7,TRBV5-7,TGTGCCAGCACCCGAAGGTGCAGGGCTTCCTACGAGCAGTACTTC,CASTRRCRASYEQYF
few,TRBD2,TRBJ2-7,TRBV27,TGTGCCAGCAGTTTAGCGGGAGGGCCCTACGAGCAGTACTTC,CASSLAGGPYEQYF
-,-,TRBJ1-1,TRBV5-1,TGCGCCAGCAGCTTTGCCCCGGGAATGAACACTGAAGCTTTCTTT,CASSFAPGMNTEAFF
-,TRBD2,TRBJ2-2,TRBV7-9,TGTGCCAGCAACCTCGTGGTAGCGGGAGACGGGGAGCTGTTTTTT,CASNLVVAGDGELFF
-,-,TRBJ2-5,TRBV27,TGTGCCAGCAGTTTATGGGCCGCCAAGTACCAAGAGACCCAGTACTTC,CASSLWAAKYQETQYF
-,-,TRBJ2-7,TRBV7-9,TGTGCCAGCAGCCTTCTGTGGGGGAACTACGAGCAGTACTTC,CASSLLWGNYEQYF
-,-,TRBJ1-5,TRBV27,TGTGCCAGCAGTTTTTCCAGAGGTCAGCCCCAGCATTTT,CASSFSRGQPQHF
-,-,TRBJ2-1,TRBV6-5,TGTGCCAGCAGTTACTCGAGTAGCTCAGAGGAAGGTGAGCAGTTCTTC,CASSYSSSSEEGEQFF
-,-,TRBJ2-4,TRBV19,TGTGCCAGTAGCCGGGGCAGCGGCATTCAGTACTTC,CASSRGSGIQYF